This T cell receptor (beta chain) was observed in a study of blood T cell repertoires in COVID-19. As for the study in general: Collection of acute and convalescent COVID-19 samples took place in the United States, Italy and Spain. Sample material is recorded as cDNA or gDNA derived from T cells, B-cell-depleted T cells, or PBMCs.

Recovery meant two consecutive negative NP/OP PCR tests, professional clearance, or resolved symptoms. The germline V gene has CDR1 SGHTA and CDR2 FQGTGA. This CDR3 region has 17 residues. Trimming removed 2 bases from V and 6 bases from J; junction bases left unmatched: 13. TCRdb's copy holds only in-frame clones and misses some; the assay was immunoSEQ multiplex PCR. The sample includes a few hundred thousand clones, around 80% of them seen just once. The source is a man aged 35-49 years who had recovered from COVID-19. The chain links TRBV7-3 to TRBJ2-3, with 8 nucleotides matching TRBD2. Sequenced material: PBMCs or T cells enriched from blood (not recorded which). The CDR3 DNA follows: TGTGCCAGCAGCTTATTTGGCGGGAGGCCCTCCGCGGATACGCAGTATTTT. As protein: CASSLFGGRPSADTQYF.